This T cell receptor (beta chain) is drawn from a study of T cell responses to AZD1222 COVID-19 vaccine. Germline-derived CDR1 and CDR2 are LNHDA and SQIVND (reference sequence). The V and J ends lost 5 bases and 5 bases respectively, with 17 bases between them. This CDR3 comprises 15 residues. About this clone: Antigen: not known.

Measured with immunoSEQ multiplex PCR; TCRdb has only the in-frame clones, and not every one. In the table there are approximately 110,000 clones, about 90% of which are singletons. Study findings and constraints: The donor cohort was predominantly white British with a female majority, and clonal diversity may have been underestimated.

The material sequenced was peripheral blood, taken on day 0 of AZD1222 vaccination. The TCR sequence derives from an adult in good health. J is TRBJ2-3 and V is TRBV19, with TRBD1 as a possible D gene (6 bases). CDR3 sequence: CASSPLEWGQDTQYF. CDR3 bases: TGTGCCAGTAGTCCTCTAGAGTGGGGGCAAGATACGCAGTATTTT.